The clone carrying this TCR beta chain was counted ten times or more. The antigen is not known. This record comes from a study of liver allograft versus peripheral blood T cells. The wider study: The authors compared T cell receptor repertoires in transplanted livers with those in the peripheral blood of recipients. General observations from the study: Liver allograft repertoires of T cell receptors reportedly diverged from peripheral blood repertoires.

In TCRdb, the reads were re-called with MiXCR into one record per CDR3 protein. The sample has 5,000 to 7,000 distinct CDR3 sequences, about 15% seen once. The TCR comes from a human patient who had a liver transplant. Certain T cells may be donor cells from the graft.

The CDR3 protein is CASIKGRTSYEQYF. The CDR3 DNA reads as TGTGCCAGCATAAAGGGACGGACCTCCTACGAGCAGTACTTC. The rearrangement uses TRBV6-2 or TRBV6-3 and TRBJ2-7; TRBD1 or TRBD2 may be the D gene (5 bases each). Germline CDR1 is MNHEY and CDR2 is SVGEGT. Trimming removed 7 bases at V and 0 bases at J, with 13 bases between. This CDR3 is built from 14 residues.